This is a list of T cell receptor beta chains from one sample in a study of cytomegalovirus exposure and HLA in healthy donors. The protocol was immunoSEQ multiplex PCR, while the TCRdb copy is restricted to in-frame clones and leaves out a portion. The sample shows some 90,000 clones, around 80% of them seen only once. The specimen sequenced was PBMCs. The receptors derive from a man aged 25 to 40 in good health and CMV-seronegative. CDR3s include the opening cysteine and the closing phenylalanine or tryptophan. The order of the fields is J gene, V gene, clone size, D gene, CDR3 DNA, CDR3 protein. D genes are given only for firm matches. Only part of the rows carry a size: once, few, many, or a class if the clone is expanded.

J gene: TRBJ1-2
V gene: TRBV7-3
clone size: NA
D gene: TRBD1
CDR3 DNA: TGTGCCAGCAGCTTGGGGGACAGGCCGGATGGCTACACCTTC
CDR3 protein: CASSLGDRPDGYTF

J gene: TRBJ1-1
V gene: TRBV6-5
clone size: NA
D gene: TRBD1
CDR3 DNA: TGTGCCAGCAGTGATAGACAGGGATACACTGAAGCTTTCTTT
CDR3 protein: CASSDRQGYTEAFF

J gene: TRBJ1-3
V gene: TRBV27
clone size: NA
D gene: TRBD1
CDR3 DNA: TGTGCCAGCACGGACAGGGTGGCAAACACCATATATTTT
CDR3 protein: CASTDRVANTIYF

J gene: TRBJ2-1
V gene: TRBV27
clone size: NA
D gene: NA
CDR3 DNA: TGTGCCAGCAGTTTTGGGGGAGGGGGGAGCTACAATGAGCAGTTCTTC
CDR3 protein: CASSFGGGGSYNEQFF

J gene: TRBJ1-3
V gene: TRBV19
clone size: NA
D gene: NA
CDR3 DNA: TGTGCCAGTAGTATCACCGGGAGCTCTGGAAACACCATATATTTT
CDR3 protein: CASSITGSSGNTIYF

J gene: TRBJ1-3
V gene: TRBV13
clone size: many
D gene: NA
CDR3 DNA: TGTGCCAGCGTCCTGCTTACTTCTCTAGGGGCTGGAAACACCATATATTTT
CDR3 protein: CASVLLTSLGAGNTIYF

J gene: TRBJ2-1
V gene: TRBV5-1
clone size: few
D gene: TRBD2
CDR3 DNA: TGCGCCAGCAGCGTTTCTAGCGGGGGGCACTACAATGAGCAGTTCTTC
CDR3 protein: CASSVSSGGHYNEQFF

J gene: TRBJ1-4
V gene: TRBV10-2
clone size: NA
D gene: TRBD1
CDR3 DNA: TGCGCCAGCAGTGAGCCTAGGACAGGACTTAATGAAAAACTGTTTTTT
CDR3 protein: CASSEPRTGLNEKLFF

J gene: TRBJ1-1
V gene: TRBV5-1
clone size: few
D gene: TRBD1
CDR3 DNA: TGCGCCAGCGGACGACAGGGTACTAACACTGAAGCTTTCTTT
CDR3 protein: CASGRQGTNTEAFF

J gene: TRBJ1-3
V gene: TRBV7-2
clone size: NA
D gene: NA
CDR3 DNA: TGTGCCAGCAGCTTAGTGGGGGGGGCAAACTCTGGAAACACCATATATTTT
CDR3 protein: CASSLVGGANSGNTIYF

J gene: TRBJ1-1
V gene: TRBV5-4
clone size: NA
D gene: NA
CDR3 DNA: TGTGCCAGCAGCTCCTACAAACCAGACAGAAATGAAGCTTTCTTT
CDR3 protein: CASSSYKPDRNEAFF

J gene: TRBJ1-1
V gene: TRBV6-1
clone size: NA
D gene: TRBD1
CDR3 DNA: TGTGCCAGCAGTGAGGGCGAAGGGGGCTGGGTAAACACTGAAGCTTTCTTT
CDR3 protein: CASSEGEGGWVNTEAFF

J gene: TRBJ2-1
V gene: TRBV5-1
clone size: NA
D gene: TRBD2
CDR3 DNA: TGCGCCAGCAGCTATAGCGGGGGGGCCGGCAATGAGCAGTTCTTC
CDR3 protein: CASSYSGGAGNEQFF

J gene: TRBJ2-5
V gene: TRBV7-3
clone size: NA
D gene: NA
CDR3 DNA: TGTGCCAGCAGCTTAAAAGCGGGCCGGGTTAAAGAGACCCAGTACTTC
CDR3 protein: CASSLKAGRVKETQYF

J gene: TRBJ2-3
V gene: TRBV5-1
clone size: NA
D gene: TRBD2
CDR3 DNA: TGCGCCAGCAGGCAGCTAGCGGACTTCACAGATACGCAGTATTTT
CDR3 protein: CASRQLADFTDTQYF

J gene: TRBJ2-1
V gene: TRBV7-6
clone size: few
D gene: TRBD2
CDR3 DNA: TGTGCCAGCAGCTTAGCGAAGCGGGAGGGGAACAATGAGCAGTTCTTC
CDR3 protein: CASSLAKREGNNEQFF

J gene: TRBJ2-2
V gene: TRBV7-3
clone size: once
D gene: NA
CDR3 DNA: TGTGCCAGCAGCCCCCAGTCAGGGGGGCCGCAAACCGGGGAGCTGTTTTTT
CDR3 protein: CASSPQSGGPQTGELFF

J gene: TRBJ2-5
V gene: TRBV7-8
clone size: NA
D gene: TRBD1
CDR3 DNA: TGTGCCAGCAGCCTTACCGGACAGGGGCAAGAGACCCAGTACTTC
CDR3 protein: CASSLTGQGQETQYF

J gene: TRBJ2-1
V gene: TRBV11-3
clone size: NA
D gene: NA
CDR3 DNA: TGTGCCAGCAGCTTAGATTCTGCTAGTTCCGCCAATGAGCAGTTCTTC
CDR3 protein: CASSLDSASSANEQFF

J gene: TRBJ1-2
V gene: TRBV5-1
clone size: NA
D gene: TRBD1
CDR3 DNA: TGCGCCAGCAGCTGGAACTGGGACAGTTCTTATGGCTACACCTTC
CDR3 protein: CASSWNWDSSYGYTF

J gene: TRBJ2-1
V gene: TRBV9
clone size: NA
D gene: NA
CDR3 DNA: TGTGCCAGCGGATTCGGACAGAAAAATGAGCAGTTCTTC
CDR3 protein: CASGFGQKNEQFF

J gene: TRBJ1-1
V gene: TRBV27
clone size: few
D gene: TRBD1
CDR3 DNA: TGTGCCAGCAGGTTACGGGACAGGGCCACTGAAGCTTTCTTT
CDR3 protein: CASRLRDRATEAFF

J gene: TRBJ2-1
V gene: TRBV19
clone size: NA
D gene: NA
CDR3 DNA: TGTGCCAGTAGTATAGTCATTAGTAATGAGCAGTTCTTC
CDR3 protein: CASSIVISNEQFF

J gene: TRBJ2-3
V gene: TRBV5-1
clone size: NA
D gene: TRBD2
CDR3 DNA: TGCGCCAGCAGCCGCACGGGAGGGGGCACAGATACGCAGTATTTT
CDR3 protein: CASSRTGGGTDTQYF

J gene: TRBJ1-2
V gene: TRBV29-1
clone size: NA
D gene: TRBD1
CDR3 DNA: TGCAGCGTGAGAGGGACAGTCTATGGCTACACCTTC
CDR3 protein: CSVRGTVYGYTF

J gene: TRBJ2-7
V gene: TRBV7-3
clone size: NA
D gene: NA
CDR3 DNA: TGTGCCAGCAGCTTATCAGGGGTCGACGAGCAGTACTTC
CDR3 protein: CASSLSGVDEQYF

J gene: TRBJ1-3
V gene: TRBV6-5
clone size: NA
D gene: NA
CDR3 DNA: TGTGCCAGCAGCGCCGGGACAATGGCTGGAAACACCATATATTTT
CDR3 protein: CASSAGTMAGNTIYF

J gene: TRBJ2-2
V gene: TRBV10-3
clone size: NA
D gene: TRBD1
CDR3 DNA: TGTGCCATCTTCCAGGGGGCCACCGGGGAGCTGTTTTTT
CDR3 protein: CAIFQGATGELFF

J gene: TRBJ2-2
V gene: TRBV6-5
clone size: NA
D gene: TRBD1
CDR3 DNA: TGTGCCAGCAGTTACGAGGGACAGTGGGGCGGGGAGCTGTTTTTT
CDR3 protein: CASSYEGQWGGELFF

J gene: TRBJ2-1
V gene: TRBV19
clone size: once
D gene: NA
CDR3 DNA: TGTGCCAGTAGTAGCGGACTGGGGTTGGGTGAGCAGTTCTTC
CDR3 protein: CASSSGLGLGEQFF

J gene: TRBJ1-2
V gene: TRBV5-6
clone size: NA
D gene: TRBD1
CDR3 DNA: TGTGCCAGCAGCTTCCCTGGACAGGGGACCTATGGCTACACCTTC
CDR3 protein: CASSFPGQGTYGYTF

J gene: TRBJ1-3
V gene: TRBV5-1
clone size: once
D gene: NA
CDR3 DNA: TGCGCCAGCAGCTTGGAGAACAGAGGAAACACCATATATTTT
CDR3 protein: CASSLENRGNTIYF

J gene: TRBJ1-1
V gene: TRBV4-2
clone size: NA
D gene: TRBD1
CDR3 DNA: TGTGCCAGCAGCCAAGGACAGGGGGTCACTGAAGCTTTCTTT
CDR3 protein: CASSQGQGVTEAFF

J gene: TRBJ2-5
V gene: TRBV7-7
clone size: NA
D gene: NA
CDR3 DNA: TGTGCCAGCAGCCGGCAGGGGGGTCAAGAGACCCAGTACTTC
CDR3 protein: CASSRQGGQETQYF

J gene: TRBJ1-4
V gene: TRBV7-9
clone size: NA
D gene: TRBD1
CDR3 DNA: TGTGCCAGCAGCCGGGGACAGGGCGAAAAACTGTTTTTT
CDR3 protein: CASSRGQGEKLFF

J gene: TRBJ2-3
V gene: TRBV7-2
clone size: NA
D gene: NA
CDR3 DNA: TGTGCCAGCAGCTCAGGTATTAGCGGACCGTTAATTTATATGGATACGCAGTATTTT
CDR3 protein: CASSSGISGPLIYMDTQYF

J gene: TRBJ1-2
V gene: TRBV7-8
clone size: NA
D gene: NA
CDR3 DNA: TGTGCCAGCAGCTTAGCGCACGCCGCGAACTATGGCTACACCTTC
CDR3 protein: CASSLAHAANYGYTF

J gene: TRBJ2-5
V gene: TRBV11-2
clone size: NA
D gene: TRBD1
CDR3 DNA: TGTGCCAGCAGCTTACAGGGGGCATTTGGTGAGACCCAGTACTTC
CDR3 protein: CASSLQGAFGETQYF

J gene: TRBJ2-5
V gene: TRBV7-9
clone size: NA
D gene: NA
CDR3 DNA: TGTGCCAGCAGCTTCGACAGGCGACAAGAGACCCAGTACTTC
CDR3 protein: CASSFDRRQETQYF

J gene: TRBJ1-1
V gene: TRBV18
clone size: NA
D gene: NA
CDR3 DNA: TGTGCCAGCTCACCACCGACACGGCTCACTGAAGCTTTCTTT
CDR3 protein: CASSPPTRLTEAFF

J gene: TRBJ2-5
V gene: TRBV15
clone size: NA
D gene: TRBD2
CDR3 DNA: TGTGCCACCAGCAGAGATCTAGCGGAATTCGGAGAGACCCAGTACTTC
CDR3 protein: CATSRDLAEFGETQYF

J gene: TRBJ1-5
V gene: TRBV6-1
clone size: NA
D gene: NA
CDR3 DNA: TGTGCCAGCAGTGAAACCGAGGGCCGGGGGTACCAGCCCCAGCATTTT
CDR3 protein: CASSETEGRGYQPQHF

J gene: TRBJ2-1
V gene: TRBV5-4
clone size: few
D gene: TRBD1
CDR3 DNA: TGTGCCAGCAGCCTGGACAGGCCCAATGAGCAGTTCTTC
CDR3 protein: CASSLDRPNEQFF

J gene: TRBJ1-6
V gene: TRBV6-6
clone size: NA
D gene: NA
CDR3 DNA: TGTGCCAGCAGCCTACAGGGTGTGAGTTCACCCCTCCACTTT
CDR3 protein: CASSLQGVSSPLHF

J gene: TRBJ1-1
V gene: TRBV9
clone size: once
D gene: TRBD1
CDR3 DNA: TGTGCCAGCAGCCCAACTATTGGGACAGGGGGAAACACTGAAGCTTTCTTT
CDR3 protein: CASSPTIGTGGNTEAFF

J gene: TRBJ2-2
V gene: TRBV14
clone size: NA
D gene: NA
CDR3 DNA: TGTGCCAGCAGCCAAGGACAGGTGAACACCGGGGAGCTGTTTTTT
CDR3 protein: CASSQGQVNTGELFF

J gene: TRBJ1-4
V gene: TRBV6-5
clone size: NA
D gene: NA
CDR3 DNA: TGTGCCAGCAGTTCTGGGCAGGGCACTAATGAAAAACTGTTTTTT
CDR3 protein: CASSSGQGTNEKLFF

J gene: TRBJ2-1
V gene: TRBV18
clone size: NA
D gene: TRBD2
CDR3 DNA: TGTGCCAGCTCACCGGGGCTAGCGGGTTACAATGAGCAGTTCTTC
CDR3 protein: CASSPGLAGYNEQFF

J gene: TRBJ1-1
V gene: TRBV9
clone size: few
D gene: TRBD1
CDR3 DNA: TGTGCCAGCAGCCCCCATGGGGACAGTTTGAACACTGAAGCTTTCTTT
CDR3 protein: CASSPHGDSLNTEAFF

J gene: TRBJ2-5
V gene: TRBV15
clone size: NA
D gene: TRBD2
CDR3 DNA: TGTGCCACCAGCGGTACGGGACTAGCAGAAGAGACCCAGTACTTC
CDR3 protein: CATSGTGLAEETQYF

J gene: TRBJ1-1
V gene: TRBV29-1
clone size: NA
D gene: NA
CDR3 DNA: TGCAGCGTTGAAGATCCCATCGGGGGGGCTTTCTTT
CDR3 protein: CSVEDPIGGAFF

J gene: TRBJ1-1
V gene: TRBV7-3
clone size: NA
D gene: NA
CDR3 DNA: TGTGCCAGCAGCTTAACGGGGGGTCGGGGGGGAGGGTGGGGCACTGAAGCTTTCTTT
CDR3 protein: CASSLTGGRGGGWGTEAFF

J gene: TRBJ1-5
V gene: TRBV19
clone size: NA
D gene: NA
CDR3 DNA: TGTGCCAGTAGTGTACGGGAATTTGCCTATAGCAATCAGCCCCAGCATTTT
CDR3 protein: CASSVREFAYSNQPQHF

J gene: TRBJ1-1
V gene: TRBV4-1
clone size: NA
D gene: NA
CDR3 DNA: TGCGCCAGCAGCCAATTTCCGCTAACCGCTGAAGCTTTCTTT
CDR3 protein: CASSQFPLTAEAFF

J gene: TRBJ2-3
V gene: TRBV7-9
clone size: NA
D gene: NA
CDR3 DNA: TGTGCCAGCAGCTTACGGTCCACAGCCGCTAGCACAGATACGCAGTATTTT
CDR3 protein: CASSLRSTAASTDTQYF